Each of the 16 T cell receptor beta chains below was sequenced from the same sample in a study of blood T cell repertoires in COVID-19 (dated by TCRdb to 2020 to 2022). Receptor amplification or capture employed the immunoSEQ multiplex PCR assay. Not all clones reach the TCRdb copy of this immuneACCESS table, which keeps in-frame sequences only. Checked studies attribute under half of the gap to unresolved V genes and leave the rest unexplained. The sample table holds 150,000 to 200,000 clones, of which around 77% were seen once. The biggest ten clones account for around 15% of the sample. The sequencing sample was made of peripheral blood. Receptors originate from a man in his sixties with active or convalescent COVID-19.

The rearrangement uses TRBV14 and TRBJ2-1; 10 nucleotides agree with TRBD2. CDR3 size: 18 residues. Germline V gene lookup returns CDR1 SGHDN and CDR2 FVKESK. Trimming cost V 8 bases and J 4 bases; bases outside gene matches: 17. The CDR3 loop reads CASRGSGQGLAEYNEQFF. The CDR3, as DNA: TGTGCCAGCCGGGGGTCAGGGCAAGGACTAGCGGAGTACAATGAGCAGTTCTTC. The full variable domain, rest sourced from reference TRBV14 and TRBJ2-1, is EAGVTQFPSHSVIEKGQTVTLRCDPISGHDNLYWYRRVMGKEIKFLLHFVKESKQDESGMPNNRFLAERTGGTYSTLKVQPAELEDSGVYFCASRGSGQGLAEYNEQFFGPGTRLTVL.

CDR3 residues: CASSLRTGIGNTIYF. In DNA, the CDR3 is TGTGCCAGCAGCTTACGGACAGGGATTGGAAACACCATATATTTT. The chain joins TRBV4-2 to TRBJ1-3, with 8 bases matching TRBD1. V shed 5 bases and J 3 bases; nucleotides not matched to a gene: 6. The CDR3 totals 15 residues. Germline V gene lookup returns CDR1 LGHNA and CDR2 YNFKEQ.

The J gene is TRBJ1-1, the V gene TRBV11-2; D perhaps matches TRBD1 (6 bases). Trimming removed 1 base at V and 4 bases at J, with 7 bases between. This CDR3 spans 13 amino acids. Germline loops: CDR1 SGHAT, CDR2 FQNNGV. CDR3 bases: TGTGCCAGCAGCTTAGTAGGGGGCACTGAAGCTTTCTTT. Its protein product is CASSLVGGTEAFF.

The rearrangement links TRBV7-2 to TRBJ2-5; 11 bases are a match to TRBD1. The V segment lost 0 bases and the J segment 1 base; nucleotides outside the gene matches: 1. Germline values: CDR1 SGHTA, CDR2 FQGNSA. This CDR3 contains 16 residues. The CDR3, as DNA: TGTGCCAGCAGCTTAGCCGGGACAGGGGGCCAAGAGACCCAGTACTTC. Its translation: CASSLAGTGGQETQYF.

This CDR3 reads CAWSTLSGELKLGEQFF. The CDR3 DNA is TGTGCCTGGAGTACACTTTCCGGGGAACTAAAGCTCGGGGAGCAGTTCTTC. The genes are TRBV30 and TRBJ2-1; weak D call: TRBD2 (5 bases). Germline V lookup: CDR1 GTSNPN, CDR2 SVGIG (reference sequence). The CDR3 is 17 amino acids. V lost 2 bases to trimming and J lost 10 bases, with 27 bases between them. Full variable domain (missing parts from reference TRBV30 and TRBJ2-1): SQTIHQWPATLVQPVGSPLSLECTVEGTSNPNLYWYRQAAGRGLQLLFYSVGIGQISSEVPQNLSASRPQDRQFILSSKKLLLSDSGFYLCAWSTLSGELKLGEQFFGPGTRLTVL.

The chain recombines TRBV27 with TRBJ2-5; 10 bases agree with TRBD2. The trim removed 6 bases at V and 1 base at J, leaving 5 bases unmatched. Germline assignment: CDR1 MNHEY and CDR2 SMNVEV (reference sequence). There are 15 residues in the CDR3. CDR3 loop: CASRISSGSQETQYF. For the CDR3, the DNA is TGTGCCAGCAGAATCTCTAGCGGGAGCCAAGAGACCCAGTACTTC.

This chain uses TRBV6-5 with TRBJ2-1, with 7 bases identical to TRBD2. CDR1 is MNHEY, CDR2 SVGAGI, per germline. CDR3 length: 12 residues. V shed 6 bases and J 9 bases; nucleotides not matched to a gene: 5. The CDR3 loop is CASRSGGTEQFF. CDR3 DNA sequence: TGTGCCAGCAGATCCGGGGGGACTGAGCAGTTCTTC.

V gene TRBV29-1 combines with J gene TRBJ1-3; 7 positions match TRBD1. Losses at the gene ends were 4 bases for V and 2 bases for J; bases not matched to a gene: 5. This CDR3 is built from 14 residues. The germline CDR1 and CDR2 sequences are SQVTM and ANQGSEA. The DNA for the CDR3 is TGCAGCGTTGGACAGGGAATGGCTGGAAACACCATATATTTT. It is translated as CSVGQGMAGNTIYF.

This chain connects TRBV5-6 to TRBJ2-1; 7 bases are shared with TRBD2. The ends lost 0 bases at V and 10 bases at J; junction bases unmatched: 10. Germline CDR1 is SGHDT and CDR2 is YYEEEE. The CDR3 is 15 residues long. DNA for the CDR3: TGTGCCAGCAGCTTGGCCGGTGGGAGGGCCGTGGAGCAGTTCTTC. Its protein is CASSLAGGRAVEQFF.

V usage is TRBV27 and J usage is TRBJ2-1; TRBD1 might be the D (7 bases). Trimming took off 3 bases at V and 8 bases at J, with 14 bases between the two ends. The CDR3 loop spans 14 amino acids. CDR1 is MNHEY and CDR2 is SMNVEV in the germline V gene (reference sequence). This CDR3 is CASSLVGRGDEQFF. The CDR3 DNA is TGTGCCAGCAGTTTGGTCGGCAGGGGGGATGAGCAGTTCTTC.

V is TRBV6-4 and J is TRBJ1-5; unclear D gene. Trimming took 6 bases from V and 5 from J, leaving 8 bases between them. Per the germline V gene, CDR1 is MRHNA and CDR2 is SNTAGT. The CDR3 totals 12 residues. This CDR3 reads CASRIRDQPQHF. CDR3 DNA sequence: TGTGCCAGCAGGATACGGGATCAGCCCCAGCATTTT.

The V call is TRBV21-1, the J call TRBJ2-7; the listed D gene, TRBD1, was not tested against the DNA. TRBV21-1 is recorded as a pseudogene. The CDR3 consists of 16 residues. CDR3 bases: TGTGCCAGCAGCAAGGGGGACAGAAGGGGCTTCTACGAGCAGTACTTC. This translates into CASSKGDRRGFYEQYF.

The count of this clone is one. J is TRBJ2-1 and V is TRBV19, with a possible D match to TRBD1 (6 bases). The CDR3 spans 15 residues. The germline V and J ends were trimmed by 4 bases and 7 bases, with 17 bases remaining between them. CDR1 and CDR2 (germline): LNHDA, SQIVND (reference sequence). CDR3 coding DNA: TGTGCCAGTAGTAGGAACCGTGACCAGGGGAATGAGCAGTTCTTC. Residues: CASSRNRDQGNEQFF.

The CDR3 region is CASSIRGTGGYNEQFF. In DNA form, the CDR3 reads TGTGCCAGCTCAATTCGAGGGACAGGGGGCTACAATGAGCAGTTCTTC. J is TRBJ2-1 and V is TRBV7-2, with 11 bases lining up with TRBD1. The CDR3 sequence is 16 residues long. J lost 3 bases, V lost 8 bases, and 9 bases had no gene match. CDR1 SGHTA and CDR2 FQGNSA come from the germline V gene. Filled out from reference TRBV7-2 and TRBJ2-1, the complete variable domain reads GAGVSQSPSNKVTEKGKDVELRCDPISGHTALYWYRQSLGQGLEFLIYFQGNSAPDKSGLPSDRFSAERTGGSVSTLTIQRTQQEDSAVYLCASSIRGTGGYNEQFFGPGTRLTVL.

This clone was picked up one time. The chain employs TRBV28 and TRBJ2-7; D not certain. The CDR3 sequence is 13 residues long. V was trimmed by 6 bases and J by 0 bases, leaving 9 bases between them. Germline CDR1 reads MDHEN; CDR2 reads SYDVKM. The CDR3 DNA reads as TGTGCCAGCAGCCTCTCCCCCTCCTACGAGCAGTACTTC. Its protein product is CASSLSPSYEQYF.

The V call is TRBV9, the J call TRBJ1-1; D unresolved. V lost 4 bases and J 0 bases, leaving 10 bases between the germline ends. Germline CDR1 SGDLS, CDR2 YYNGEE. The CDR3 has 14 residues. The CDR3 protein is CASSPQLVNTEAFF. The CDR3 bases are TGTGCCAGCAGCCCACAGCTTGTGAACACTGAAGCTTTCTTT.